The T cell receptor beta chain under discussion was sequenced for a study of shared clonotypes between healthy human individuals. Study-level results: The study found lower generation probabilities in non-shared clonotypes than in those shared by all four donors. Relative to memory subsets, naive subsets generally showed larger estimated richness.

Genomic DNA of each subset was evenly split across several immunoSEQ plates. The authors' processing: Without quality scores, immunoSEQ junctional reads could not be filtered like full-length reads. Sequencing was performed with immunoSEQ multiplex PCR; in TCRdb, only in-frame clones are kept and a portion is missing. The DNA was the basis for D and trimming; V, J and clone size are from that table. The profile shows around 2,000,000 clones, just under 95% of them singletons. This clone appeared a single time. Its antigen is not known. As defined, naive CD8 cells were CD45RO-negative and positively selected for CCR7, with terminally differentiated effector memory CD45RA+ cells excluded. V lost 4 bases to trimming and J lost 4 bases, with 11 bases between them. This CDR3 comprises 13 residues. CDR1 MDHEN and CDR2 SYDVKM come from the germline V gene.

Sequenced: naive CD8+ T cells sorted from blood. The chain combines TRBV28 with TRBJ2-7; D uncertain. The receptor's source is a man aged 18-30 years in good health. The CDR3 loop reads CASSYETVYEQYF. The CDR3 DNA sequence: TGTGCCAGCAGTTATGAGACCGTTTACGAGCAGTACTTC.